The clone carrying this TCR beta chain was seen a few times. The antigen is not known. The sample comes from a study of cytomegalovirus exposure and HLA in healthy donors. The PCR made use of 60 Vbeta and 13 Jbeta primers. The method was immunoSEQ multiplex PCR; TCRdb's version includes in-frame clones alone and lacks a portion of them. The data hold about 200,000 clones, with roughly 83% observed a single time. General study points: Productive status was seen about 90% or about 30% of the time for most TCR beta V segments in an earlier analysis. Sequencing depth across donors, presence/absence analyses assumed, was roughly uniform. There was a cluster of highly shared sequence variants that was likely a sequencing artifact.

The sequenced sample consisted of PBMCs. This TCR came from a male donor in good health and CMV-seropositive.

The DNA for the CDR3 is TGTGCCAGCAGCCTTCGACTAGCGGGGGGTTACGAGCAGTACTTC. It codes for CASSLRLAGGYEQYF. The V call is TRBV7-2, the J call TRBJ2-7; 13 bases fit TRBD2. The V and J ends lost 5 bases and 4 bases, in that order; junction bases with no gene match: 5. The CDR3 spans 15 residues. Germline V CDR1 and CDR2: SGHTA, FQGNSA. The full variable domain, with the rest looked up from reference TRBV7-2 and TRBJ2-7, is GAGVSQSPSNKVTEKGKDVELRCDPISGHTALYWYRQSLGQGLEFLIYFQGNSAPDKSGLPSDRFSAERTGGSVSTLTIQRTQQEDSAVYLCASSLRLAGGYEQYFGPGTRLTVT.